Below are 25 T cell receptor beta chains sequenced from a single sample in a study of T cell clones after liver transplantation. Profiling relied on immunoSEQ multiplex PCR, and the TCRdb table lists in-frame clones only, not all of them. The sample has tens of thousands of clones, 80% to 95% seen once. Material: CD4+ T cells from blood, obtained less than 28 months after liver transplant. These receptor sequences come from a human patient who received a liver transplant. Some T cells may possibly be graft donor cells.

The chain has TRBV2 and TRBJ1-4; D remains unclear. V lost 1 base and J 7 bases, leaving 7 bases between the germline ends. The germline CDR1 and CDR2 sequences are SNHLY and FYNNEI. The CDR3 has 13 residues. CDR3 residues: CASSEEGGEKLFF. The CDR3 DNA follows: TGTGCCAGCAGTGAAGAGGGTGGTGAAAAACTGTTTTTT.

The J gene is TRBJ2-7, the V gene TRBV7-2; D perhaps matches TRBD1 (5 bases). The germline V gene has CDR1 SGHTA and CDR2 FQGNSA. V was trimmed by 0 bases and J by 2 bases, leaving 8 bases between them. The CDR3 covers 14 residues. CDR3 amino acids: CASSLAGATYEQYF. CDR3 nucleotides: TGTGCCAGCAGCTTAGCAGGGGCTACCTACGAGCAGTACTTC.

This chain uses TRBV19 with TRBJ2-4; D is ambiguous. The CDR3 covers 14 residues. Trimming took 6 bases from V and 1 from J, leaving 10 bases between them. CDR1 is LNHDA and CDR2 is SQIVND in the germline V gene (reference sequence). The CDR3 is CASRISSAKNIQYF. The CDR3 DNA follows: TGTGCCAGTAGGATTTCTTCGGCCAAAAACATTCAGTACTTC.

The gene calls are TRBV28 and TRBJ2-7, with 7 bases aligning to TRBD1. Germline V CDR1 and CDR2: MDHEN, SYDVKM. This CDR3 comprises 17 residues. V was clipped by 5 bases and J by 7 bases; unmatched bases: 20. The CDR3 region has the DNA TGTGCCAGCAGTCCGCAATTCGAAAGGGACAGTCACGAGGAGCAGTACTTC. Residues: CASSPQFERDSHEEQYF.

The count of this clone is one. The chain links TRBV28 to TRBJ1-5, with D tentatively TRBD1 (5 bases). V was shortened by 3 bases and J by 12 bases, with 9 bases between the two germline ends. CDR1 and CDR2 (germline): MDHEN, SYDVKM. The CDR3 runs 11 residues. CDR3 nucleotides: TGTGCCAGCAGTTTCCAGGACATCCAGCATTTT. Its protein is CASSFQDIQHF.

This chain connects TRBV5-6 to TRBJ2-2; no firm D call. The CDR3 loop spans 16 amino acids. Germline lookup yields CDR1 SGHDT and CDR2 YYEEEE. V dropped 4 bases and J dropped 6 bases, with 19 bases sitting between them. The CDR3 here is CASSPSLNSRPGELFF. The CDR3 region has the DNA TGTGCCAGCAGCCCGAGCCTCAACAGTCGCCCCGGGGAGCTGTTTTTT. The full variable domain, rest sourced from reference TRBV5-6 and TRBJ2-2, is DAGVTQSPTHLIKTRGQQVTLRCSPKSGHDTVSWYQQALGQGPQFIFQYYEEEERQRGNFPDRFSGHQFPNYSSELNVNALLLGDSALYLCASSPSLNSRPGELFFGEGSRLTVL.

The chain recombines TRBV9 with TRBJ2-7, with 8 bases fitting TRBD1. V lost 0 bases to trimming and J lost 6 bases; unmatched junction nucleotides: 5. The CDR3 is made up of 14 amino acids. CDR1 is SGDLS and CDR2 is YYNGEE in the germline V gene. The chain's CDR3 is CASSVDRTGLEQYF. Here the CDR3 DNA reads TGTGCCAGCAGCGTAGATAGGACAGGGCTCGAGCAGTACTTC.

The rearrangement links TRBV29-1 to TRBJ2-1; TRBD2 matches 9 bases. Germline assignment: CDR1 SQVTM and CDR2 ANQGSEA. With 2 bases clipped from V and 7 bases from J, the junction kept 3 bases outside the gene matches. This CDR3 region has 13 residues. The CDR3 sequence: CSVEWLAGNEQFF. In nucleotides, the CDR3 is TGCAGCGTTGAATGGCTAGCGGGAAATGAGCAGTTCTTC.

J is TRBJ2-3 and V is TRBV28; D is unclear. This CDR3 comprises 13 residues. V shed 3 bases and J shed 6 bases, with 10 bases lying between them. The germline V gene has CDR1 MDHEN and CDR2 SYDVKM. The CDR3 region is CASSFSDRDTQYF. The CDR3 bases are TGTGCCAGCAGTTTTTCCGATAGGGATACGCAGTATTTT.

The V and J genes are TRBV25-1 and TRBJ1-3; D is undetermined. V lost 7 bases, J lost 0 bases, and 7 bases lay in between. In germline, CDR1 is MGHDK, CDR2 SYGVNS. This CDR3 contains 13 residues. The CDR3 DNA sequence: TGTGCCAGCACCGGGTACTCTGGAAACACCATATATTTT. Translation: CASTGYSGNTIYF.

The chain combines TRBV6-5 with TRBJ2-7, with D tentatively TRBD1 (5 bases). V was trimmed by 7 bases and J by 2 bases, leaving 12 bases between them. The germline V gene has CDR1 MNHEY and CDR2 SVGAGI. The CDR3 has 13 amino acids. Here the CDR3 reads CASIDTGTYEQYF. The CDR3 DNA reads as TGTGCCAGCATCGACACAGGCACCTACGAGCAGTACTTC.

V and J are TRBV6-1 and TRBJ2-7, with 10 bases aligning to TRBD1. The V gene end was trimmed by 9 bases and the J gene end by 5 bases; junction bases not matched to a gene: 13. The CDR3 has 15 amino acids. Germline lookup yields CDR1 MNHNS and CDR2 SASEGT. The CDR3 protein is CASRTGQGTANEQYF. The CDR3, as DNA: TGTGCCAGTCGAACGGGACAGGGGACCGCCAACGAGCAGTACTTC.

The chain uses TRBV5-1 and TRBJ2-2; no definite D call. From germline, CDR1 is SGHRS and CDR2 YFSETQ. The CDR3 sequence is 13 residues long. V was cut by 7 bases and J by 4 bases, with 11 bases left in between. For the CDR3, the DNA is TGCGCCAGCGCTCAGATTTCCACCGGGGAGCTGTTTTTT. It is translated as CASAQISTGELFF.

The chain uses TRBV15 and TRBJ1-3; 7 nucleotides align to TRBD1. Germline V gene data show CDR1 as LNHNV and CDR2 as YYDKDF (reference sequence). CDR3 size: 15 residues. V trimming: 3 bases; J trimming: 1 base; junction bases outside the gene matches: 3. The CDR3 is CATSRDRLSGNTIYF. In DNA form, the CDR3 reads TGTGCCACCAGCAGGGACAGGCTGTCTGGAAACACCATATATTTT.

This chain connects TRBV4-3 to TRBJ2-1; 9 bases match TRBD2. Germline V gives CDR1 LGHNA, CDR2 YSLEER. The V gene end was trimmed by 2 bases and the J gene end by 10 bases; junction bases not matched to a gene: 15. The CDR3 has 17 amino acids. Here the CDR3 reads CASSQPGSGSRLDEQFF. As DNA, the CDR3 is TGCGCCAGCAGCCAACCGGGTAGCGGGAGTCGATTAGACGAGCAGTTCTTC.

The J gene is TRBJ2-7, the V gene TRBV5-1, with TRBD1 identical over 9 bases. Germline lookup yields CDR1 SGHRS and CDR2 YFSETQ. This CDR3 is built from 11 residues. With V trimmed by 4 bases and J by 9 bases, 2 bases remained unmatched. The CDR3 region is CASSGTGMQYF. In nucleotides, the CDR3 is TGCGCCAGCAGCGGGACAGGGATGCAGTACTTC.

V usage is TRBV18 and J usage is TRBJ1-4; D is unclear. Germline V gene data show CDR1 as KGHSH and CDR2 as LQKENI. With 6 bases removed from V and 8 bases from J, the gap between germline ends came to 19 bases. There are 15 residues in the CDR3. Here the CDR3 reads CASSRTQVPEEKLFF. CDR3 nucleotide sequence: TGTGCCAGCTCCCGGACTCAGGTACCCGAAGAAAAACTGTTTTTT.

V is TRBV7-8 and J is TRBJ1-2; TRBD1 might be the D (6 bases). The CDR3 has 18 amino acids. The germline V gene encodes CDR1 SGHVS and CDR2 FQNEAQ. The ends were cut back, 2 bases at V and 11 bases at J, with 30 bases in the middle. The CDR3 sequence is CASSLSQGTARRVFEYTF. The CDR3 bases are TGTGCCAGCAGCTTATCCCAGGGGACGGCCCGACGGGTTTTCGAGTACACCTTC.

This clone has more than one count but fewer than ten. The chain uses TRBV6-4 and TRBJ2-4, with D unclear. CDR1 is MRHNA and CDR2 is SNTAGT in the germline V gene. This CDR3 comprises 11 residues. Deletions cut 7 bases from V and 6 bases from J, with 7 bases between. This CDR3 is CASTRPNIQYF. CDR3 nucleotide sequence: TGTGCCAGCACAAGACCAAACATTCAGTACTTC.

The V gene is TRBV18, the J gene TRBJ2-7, with D possibly matching TRBD1 (6 bases). Deletions cut 5 bases from V and 3 bases from J, with 8 bases between. The CDR3 loop spans 12 amino acids. Germline assignment: CDR1 KGHSH and CDR2 LQKENI. The CDR3 loop reads CASSSTGYEQYF. The CDR3 nucleotides read TGTGCCAGCTCATCGACAGGCTACGAGCAGTACTTC.

The chain uses TRBV5-4 and TRBJ2-6, with 10 bases that match TRBD2. This CDR3 is built from 18 residues. J gave up 0 bases and V 0 bases, and 3 bases lay outside the gene matches. The germline V gene has CDR1 SGHNT and CDR2 YYREEE (reference sequence). The CDR3 DNA follows: TGTGCCAGCAGCTTGGCTCTAGCGGGAGTCTCTGGGGCCAACGTCCTGACTTTC. Translated, it gives CASSLALAGVSGANVLTF.

The rearrangement links TRBV2 to TRBJ2-2; no reliable D call. V lost 4 bases, J lost 6 bases, and 12 bases lay in between. The CDR3 runs 14 residues. Germline CDR1 is SNHLY and CDR2 is FYNNEI. The CDR3 spells CASSVLADSGELFF. In DNA form, the CDR3 reads TGTGCCAGCAGTGTGTTGGCGGATTCCGGGGAGCTGTTTTTT. Full variable domain (outside the CDR3, taken from reference TRBV2 and TRBJ2-2): EPEVTQTPSHQVTQMGQEVILRCVPISNHLYFYWYRQILGQKVEFLVSFYNNEISEKSEIFDDQFSVERPDGSNFTLKIRSTKLEDSAMYFCASSVLADSGELFFGEGSRLTVL.

This clone was picked up one time. The chain has TRBV11-3 and TRBJ2-1, with D uncertain. The CDR3 is 17 amino acids. V lost 1 base to trimming and J lost 0 bases, with 13 bases between them. CDR1 is SGHNT and CDR2 is YENEEA in the germline V gene. This chain's CDR3 is CASSLGLGLSSYNEQFF. In DNA, the CDR3 is TGTGCCAGCAGCTTAGGTTTAGGGTTGAGCTCCTACAATGAGCAGTTCTTC.

The chain is built from TRBV7-6 and TRBJ1-2, with D perhaps TRBD1 (6 bases). CDR1 and CDR2 (germline): SGHVS, FNYEAQ. CDR3 size: 11 residues. Trimming removed 5 bases from V and 13 bases from J, with 14 bases in between. DNA of the CDR3: TGTGCCAGCAGCCAGGGGAGAGTCTTCACCTTC. Amino acids: CASSQGRVFTF. Full variable domain (rest looked up from reference TRBV7-6 and TRBJ1-2): GAGVSQSPRYKVTKRGQDVALRCDPISGHVSLYWYRQALGQGPEFLTYFNYEAQQDKSGLPNDRFSAERPEGSISTLTIQRTEQRDSAMYRCASSQGRVFTFGSGTRLTVV.

This rearrangement joins TRBV7-2 to TRBJ2-5, with 8 bases identical to TRBD2. Germline CDR1 is SGHTA and CDR2 is FQGNSA. The CDR3 sequence is 14 residues long. V lost 5 bases and J lost 5; bases outside the gene matches: 7. This CDR3 reads CASSPRGGYETQYF. CDR3 coding DNA: TGTGCCAGCAGCCCTCGGGGGGGGTACGAGACCCAGTACTTC.